This T cell receptor (beta chain) was obtained from a study of blood T cell repertoires in COVID-19. Overall study: Samples representing acute and convalescent COVID-19 were sourced from the United States, Italy and Spain. The cDNA or gDNA used as material had been derived from T cells, B-cell-depleted T cells, or PBMCs.

This clone was observed a few times. In the original workflow: The assay estimated nucleated cells by amplifying reference gene primers. Data came from immunoSEQ multiplex PCR; TCRdb stores just in-frame clones and leaves some out. V, J and clone size are taken as reported in that table, and D and trimming were inferred from the DNA itself. Counted here are roughly 61,000 clones, about 85% occurring once; the ten biggest clones make up roughly 5.1%. The sequenced sample consisted of peripheral blood. The sequence came from a man aged 40-55 years with active COVID-19.

For the CDR3, the DNA is TGTGCCAGCAGCTCCCGACGGGGGTCTGGCTACACCTTC. It yields the protein CASSSRRGSGYTF. The J gene is TRBJ1-2, the V gene TRBV7-8, with a possible D match to TRBD1 (5 bases). The germline V and J ends were trimmed by 4 bases and 7 bases, with 13 bases remaining between them. The CDR3 runs 13 residues. CDR1 and CDR2 from the germline V gene are SGHVS and FQNEAQ.